The 21 T cell receptor beta chains below all came from one sample that was sequenced in a study of early T cells in non-severe SARS-CoV-2 infection. TCRdb analysed the 5' RACE reads with MiXCR anew, one entry per CDR3 protein. The sample holds some 45,000 distinct CDR3 sequences, roughly 6% seen once. This specimen was whole blood, taken at baseline. Receptor source: an adult who was a healthcare worker with PCR-confirmed SARS-CoV-2 infection or an uninfected control (not recorded which).

This clonotype has at least ten counts. The J gene is TRBJ1-1, the V gene TRBV2; TRBD1 matches at 7 bases. This CDR3 comprises 13 residues. Germline V gene lookup returns CDR1 SNHLY and CDR2 FYNNEI. The trim removed 11 bases at V and 3 bases at J, leaving 9 bases unmatched. For the CDR3, the DNA is TGTGCCGGACAGTTAGGGGGCCACACTGAAGCTTTCTTT. Encoded protein: CAGQLGGHTEAFF.

This clonotype was seen many times. The chain recombines TRBV7-6 with TRBJ2-3; 8 bases fit TRBD1. The CDR3 consists of 14 residues. Trimming at V came to 2 bases and at J to 5 bases, leaving 3 bases not matched to a gene. In germline, CDR1 is SGHVS, CDR2 FNYEAQ. CDR3: CASSLRQGKDTQYF. DNA for the CDR3: TGTGCCAGCAGCTTAAGACAGGGGAAAGATACGCAGTATTTT. Drawing the rest from reference TRBV7-6 and TRBJ2-3, the complete variable domain is GAGVSQSPRYKVTKRGQDVALRCDPISGHVSLYWYRQALGQGPEFLTYFNYEAQQDKSGLPNDRFSAERPEGSISTLTIQRTEQRDSAMYRCASSLRQGKDTQYFGPGTRLTVL.

In its sample, this clonotype was seen a few times. The J gene is TRBJ2-7, the V gene TRBV28; D is undetermined. Trimming removed 3 bases from V and 1 base from J, with 4 bases in between. Per germline, CDR1 MDHEN and CDR2 SYDVKM. CDR3 length: 12 amino acids. CDR3 nucleotide sequence: TGTGCCAGCAGTTTGTTATCCTACGAGCAGTACTTC. It specifies CASSLLSYEQYF.

In this sample, this clonotype turned up many times. V and J are TRBV4-1 and TRBJ1-1; no clear D. There are 12 residues in the CDR3. Per germline, CDR1 MGHRA and CDR2 YSYEKL. The V end lost 0 bases, the J end lost 10 bases, and 9 bases lay between the germline ends. CDR3 sequence reads: CASSQDAVRAFF. Written as DNA, the CDR3 is TGCGCCAGCAGCCAAGATGCAGTACGAGCTTTCTTT.

This clonotype has ten or more counts. The V and J genes are TRBV7-2 and TRBJ2-5, with D tentatively TRBD1 (5 bases). Germline values: CDR1 SGHTA, CDR2 FQGNSA. With 1 base removed from V and 0 bases from J, the gap between germline ends came to 12 bases. This CDR3 has 16 amino acids. CDR3 loop: CASSLDRTLYQETQYF. The DNA of the CDR3 is TGTGCCAGCAGCTTAGACAGGACGCTGTACCAAGAGACCCAGTACTTC. The full variable domain, rest sourced from reference TRBV7-2 and TRBJ2-5, is GAGVSQSPSNKVTEKGKDVELRCDPISGHTALYWYRQSLGQGLEFLIYFQGNSAPDKSGLPSDRFSAERTGGSVSTLTIQRTQQEDSAVYLCASSLDRTLYQETQYFGPGTRLLVL.

This clonotype has only a few counts. The chain couples TRBV7-9 to TRBJ2-1, with a tentative D call TRBD1 (6 bases). Deletions cut 5 bases from V and 1 base from J, with 12 bases between. The CDR3 is made up of 15 amino acids. The germline CDR1 and CDR2 sequences are SEHNR and FQNEAQ (reference sequence). CDR3: CASSLSDSSYNEQFF. The CDR3 DNA reads as TGTGCCAGCAGCCTTTCGGACAGTTCCTACAATGAGCAGTTCTTC.

This clonotype was picked up many times. The chain carries TRBV6-2 or TRBV6-3 and TRBJ2-2; D gene unclear. The CDR3 length is 14 residues. V was pared by 0 bases and J by 3 bases, with 5 bases between. The germline V gene encodes CDR1 MNHEY and CDR2 SVGEGT. The CDR3 DNA sequence: TGTGCCAGCAGTTACTCGACCGACACCGGGGAGCTGTTTTTT. This sequence encodes CASSYSTDTGELFF.

This clonotype has at least ten counts. The chain recombines TRBV30 with TRBJ2-7; 7 bases are shared with TRBD1. Trimming cost V 3 bases and J 5 bases; bases outside gene matches: 7. The CDR3 extends over 13 amino acids. Germline CDR1 GTSNPN, CDR2 SVGIG (reference sequence). As DNA, the CDR3 is TGTGCCTGGAGCGTGGCAGGGGGACACGAGCAGTACTTC. Translation: CAWSVAGGHEQYF.

The chain recombines TRBV25-1 with TRBJ2-7; D assignment may be TRBD1 or TRBD2 (5 bases each). Deletions cut 8 bases from V and 6 bases from J, with 11 bases between. This CDR3 has 11 amino acids. In germline, CDR1 is MGHDK, CDR2 SYGVNS. CDR3: CASGGISEQYF. For the CDR3, the DNA is TGTGCCAGCGGGGGAATCAGCGAGCAGTACTTC.

This clonotype was observed many times. The chain uses TRBV11-2 and TRBJ1-6; unclear D gene. The CDR3 length is 15 residues. The V end lost 5 bases, the J end lost 7 bases, and 15 bases lay between the germline ends. Germline-derived CDR1 and CDR2 are SGHAT and FQNNGV. Written as DNA, the CDR3 is TGTGCCAGCAGCGCCCTGCCTTGGGCGAATTCACCCCTCCACTTT. Translating it yields CASSALPWANSPLHF.

This clonotype was detected only once. Given a much more abundant clone one base away, this may be a read error. CDR3 protein: CASSRGMVQFF. The CDR3 bases are TGCGCCAGCAGCCGGGGGATGGTCCAGTTCTTC. The chain has TRBV10-1 and TRBJ2-1; tentative D call: TRBD2 (6 bases). Germline V gene sequence: CDR1 WNHNN, CDR2 SYGVQD (reference sequence). The CDR3 has 11 residues. The germline V and J ends were trimmed by 6 bases and 13 bases, with 13 bases remaining between them.

This chain joins TRBV6-2 or TRBV6-3 and TRBJ1-6; D is uncertain. CDR3 length equals 13 residues. Trimming cost V 2 bases and J 7 bases, with 6 bases left between them. The germline V gene has CDR1 MNHEY and CDR2 SVGEGT. CDR3 protein: CASSYGENSPLHF. The CDR3 nucleotides are TGTGCCAGCAGTTACGGGGAGAATTCACCCCTCCACTTT.

The chain has TRBV20-1 and TRBJ2-7, with 12 positions matching TRBD1. The CDR3 has 15 residues. Germline V gene data show CDR1 as DFQATT and CDR2 as SNEGSKA (reference sequence). V was pared by 5 bases and J by 6 bases, with 11 bases of the junction left unmatched. The CDR3 DNA follows: TGCAGTGCTTACCCGCCGGGACAGGGGGCTCGCGAGCAGTACTTC. As protein: CSAYPPGQGAREQYF.

The sample holds a few counts of this clonotype. This chain uses TRBV20-1 with TRBJ2-7, with 10 bases lining up with TRBD2. Per germline, CDR1 DFQATT and CDR2 SNEGSKA (reference sequence). This CDR3 is built from 16 residues. V gave up 5 bases and J gave up 2 bases; unmatched junction bases: 12. The CDR3 region is CSAASLASGGPYEQYF. CDR3 DNA: TGCAGTGCTGCTTCCCTTGCTAGCGGGGGTCCCTACGAGCAGTACTTC.

This clonotype was counted at least ten times. V gene TRBV7-2 combines with J gene TRBJ2-7; 7 bases map to TRBD1. CDR1 and CDR2 from the germline V gene are SGHTA and FQGNSA. This CDR3 has 14 residues. The J segment lost 4 bases and the V segment lost 4 bases, leaving 7 bases of the junction unmatched. CDR3 sequence: CASSSYRGAYEQYF. CDR3 coding DNA: TGTGCCAGCAGCTCCTACAGGGGCGCATACGAGCAGTACTTC.

This clonotype has ten or more counts. The rearrangement joins TRBV20-1 to TRBJ1-2; 12 bases align to TRBD1. The junction had 6 bases not matched to a gene; V was cut back by 5 bases and J by 5 bases. The V gene's germline CDR1 is DFQATT and CDR2 SNEGSKA (reference sequence). The CDR3 consists of 14 residues. CDR3: CSAFGTGGAYGYTF. The CDR3 bases are TGCAGTGCTTTCGGGACAGGGGGCGCTTATGGCTACACCTTC.

In this sample, this clonotype turned up many times. The CDR3 is CASSPENSYEQYF. CDR3 bases: TGTGCCAGCTCACCCGAAAATTCCTACGAGCAGTACTTC. This chain uses TRBV18 with TRBJ2-7; D gene ambiguous. The length of the CDR3 is 13 residues. V lost 3 bases to trimming and J lost 1 base, with 7 bases between them. CDR1 and CDR2 from the germline V gene are KGHSH and LQKENI. Based on the CDR3 plus reference TRBV18 and TRBJ2-7, the full variable domain is NAGVMQNPRHLVRRRGQEARLRCSPMKGHSHVYWYRQLPEEGLKFMVYLQKENIIDESGMPKERFSAEFPKEGPSILRIQQVVRGDSAAYFCASSPENSYEQYFGPGTRLTVT.

This clonotype was seen repeatedly, ten times or more. The chain links TRBV6-2 or TRBV6-3 to TRBJ2-2; no firm D call. Per the germline V gene, CDR1 is MNHEY and CDR2 is SVGEGT. Trimming cost V 2 bases and J 1 base, with 5 bases left between them. The length of the CDR3 is 14 residues. The chain's CDR3 is CASSYPRNTGELFF. DNA for the CDR3: TGTGCCAGCAGTTACCCCCGGAACACCGGGGAGCTGTTTTTT.

This clonotype occurred many times. The chain uses TRBV4-3 and TRBJ2-7, with a weak D call TRBD2 (5 bases). Per germline, CDR1 LGHNA and CDR2 YSLEER. This CDR3 region has 16 residues. V lost 0 bases, J lost 6 bases, and 18 bases lay in between. CDR3 DNA: TGCGCCAGCAGCCAAGATCGAGGGAGCCCCGCAGGCGAGCAGTACTTC. It encodes CASSQDRGSPAGEQYF.

The chain is built from TRBV19 and TRBJ2-3; possible D gene TRBD2, 5 bases. The V and J ends lost 6 bases and 2 bases respectively, with 21 bases between them. The CDR3 has 17 amino acids. Germline V CDR1 and CDR2: LNHDA, SQIVND (reference sequence). CDR3 sequence: CASRASPVWGSTDTQYF. The CDR3 DNA reads as TGTGCCAGTAGGGCTAGCCCGGTGTGGGGTTCCACAGATACGCAGTATTTT.

This clonotype was counted only a few times. This chain connects TRBV2 to TRBJ2-5; D is undetermined. Germline assignment: CDR1 SNHLY and CDR2 FYNNEI. The CDR3 totals 12 residues. Trimming cost V 8 bases and J 3 bases, with 10 bases left between them. CDR3 bases: TGTGCCAGCGGTCGGCAGAAAGAGACCCAGTACTTC. Protein product: CASGRQKETQYF.